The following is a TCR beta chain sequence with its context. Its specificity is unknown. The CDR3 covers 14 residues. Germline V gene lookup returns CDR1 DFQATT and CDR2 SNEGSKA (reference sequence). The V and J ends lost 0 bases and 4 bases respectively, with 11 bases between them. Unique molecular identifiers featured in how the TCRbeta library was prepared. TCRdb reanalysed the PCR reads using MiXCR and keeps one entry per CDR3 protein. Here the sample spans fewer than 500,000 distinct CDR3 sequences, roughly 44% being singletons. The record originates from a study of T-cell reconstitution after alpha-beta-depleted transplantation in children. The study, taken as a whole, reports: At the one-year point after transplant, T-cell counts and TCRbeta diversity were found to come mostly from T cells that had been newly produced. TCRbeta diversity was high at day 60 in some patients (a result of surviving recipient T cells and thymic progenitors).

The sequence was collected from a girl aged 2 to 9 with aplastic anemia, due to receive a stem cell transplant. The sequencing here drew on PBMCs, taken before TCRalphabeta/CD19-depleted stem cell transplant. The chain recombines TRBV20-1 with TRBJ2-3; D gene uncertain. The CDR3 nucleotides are TGCAGTGCTAGAGACCCATCCTGGGCAGATACGCAGTATTTT. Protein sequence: CSARDPSWADTQYF.